What follows describes a single T cell receptor beta chain. Sequencing used immunoSEQ multiplex PCR; TCRdb keeps in-frame clones, though not all of them. Here the sample spans 120,000 or so clones, about 82% being singletons. These data originate in a study of PD-L1 blockade in urothelial cancer. Indicated time point: peripheral blood 6 weeks after treatment start. The germline gives CDR1 SGDLS, CDR2 YYNGEE. CDR3 length: 15 amino acids. V trimming: 3 bases; J trimming: 5 bases; junction bases outside the gene matches: 9. This chain links TRBV9 with TRBJ2-7, with 9 positions matching TRBD2. The starting material was PBMCs, obtained around atezolizumab (anti-PD-L1) treatment. The TCR comes from a man aged 45 to 65 with urothelial cancer. The CDR3 nucleotides are TGTGCCAGCAGCGGGCCACTAGCGGGCTTCCACGAGCAGTACTTC. Protein product: CASSGPLAGFHEQYF.